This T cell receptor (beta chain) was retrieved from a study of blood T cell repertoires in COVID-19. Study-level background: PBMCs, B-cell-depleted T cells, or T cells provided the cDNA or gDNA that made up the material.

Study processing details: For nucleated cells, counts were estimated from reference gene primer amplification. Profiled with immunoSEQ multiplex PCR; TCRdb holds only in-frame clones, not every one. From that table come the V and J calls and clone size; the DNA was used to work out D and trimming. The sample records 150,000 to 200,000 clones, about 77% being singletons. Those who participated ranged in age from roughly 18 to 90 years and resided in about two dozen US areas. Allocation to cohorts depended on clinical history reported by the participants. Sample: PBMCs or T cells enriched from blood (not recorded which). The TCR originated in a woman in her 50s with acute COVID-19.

The DNA of the CDR3 is TGTGCCAGCAGCTCCCGTGGGCAGTCTAGCACAGATACGCAGTATTTT. Amino acids: CASSSRGQSSTDTQYF. The rearrangement uses TRBV7-9 and TRBJ2-3; D gene unclear. The CDR3 covers 16 residues. Trimming took off 4 bases at V and 0 bases at J, with 14 bases between the two ends. Germline CDR1 reads SEHNR; CDR2 reads FQNEAQ (reference sequence).